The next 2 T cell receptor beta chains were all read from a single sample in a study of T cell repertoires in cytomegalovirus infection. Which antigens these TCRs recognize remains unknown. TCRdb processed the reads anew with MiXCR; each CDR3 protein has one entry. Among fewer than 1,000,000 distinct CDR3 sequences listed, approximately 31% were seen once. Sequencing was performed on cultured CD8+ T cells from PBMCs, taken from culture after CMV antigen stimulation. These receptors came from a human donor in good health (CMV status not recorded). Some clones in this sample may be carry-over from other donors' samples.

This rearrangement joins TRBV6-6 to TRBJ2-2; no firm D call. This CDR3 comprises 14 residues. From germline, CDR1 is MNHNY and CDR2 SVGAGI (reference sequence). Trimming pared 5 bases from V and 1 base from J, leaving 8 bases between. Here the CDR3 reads CASSPWKNTGELFF. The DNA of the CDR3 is TGTGCCAGCAGTCCCTGGAAGAACACCGGGGAGCTGTTTTTT.

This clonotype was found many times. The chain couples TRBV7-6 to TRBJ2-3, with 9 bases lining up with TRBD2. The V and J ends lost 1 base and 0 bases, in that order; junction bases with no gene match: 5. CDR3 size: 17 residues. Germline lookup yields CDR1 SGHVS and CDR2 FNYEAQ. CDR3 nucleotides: TGTGCCAGCAGCTTAGGGCGGGGGGGACTAAGCACAGATACGCAGTATTTT. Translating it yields CASSLGRGGLSTDTQYF.